Presented here are 16 T cell receptor beta chains from one specimen sequenced in a study of early T cells in non-severe SARS-CoV-2 infection. MiXCR was run by TCRdb on the 5' RACE reads, yielding one entry per CDR3 protein. The sample shows more than 35,000 distinct CDR3 sequences, roughly 5.7% of them seen only once. Sequencing was performed on whole blood. These receptors came from an adult who was a healthcare worker with PCR-confirmed SARS-CoV-2 infection or an uninfected control (not recorded which).

Ten or more counts support this clonotype. J is TRBJ2-7 and V is TRBV25-1; possibly TRBD1 for D (6 bases). This CDR3 has 16 amino acids. Between the trimmed V and J ends, which lost 3 bases and 4 bases, there was a span of 19 bases. Germline CDR1 reads MGHDK; CDR2 reads SYGVNS. The CDR3: CASSDRDRGQFYEQYF. The DNA for the CDR3 is TGTGCCAGCAGTGACCGAGACCGAGGACAGTTTTACGAGCAGTACTTC.

The gene calls are TRBV6-5 and TRBJ2-1; TRBD2 matches 10 bases. V lost 6 bases and J lost 7; bases outside the gene matches: 9. CDR1 and CDR2 (germline): MNHEY, SVGAGI. This CDR3 region has 15 residues. CDR3 in DNA: TGTGCCAGCAGCCGCTCTAGCGGGAGTCGGAATGAGCAGTTCTTC. It encodes CASSRSSGSRNEQFF.

This clonotype has a count of ten or more. The CDR3: CASARSPTEAFF. As DNA, the CDR3 is TGTGCCAGCGCACGTTCGCCCACTGAAGCTTTCTTT. The chain recombines TRBV7-9 with TRBJ1-1; no definite D call. Germline CDR1 is SEHNR and CDR2 is FQNEAQ (reference sequence). Trimming shortened V by 8 bases and J by 4 bases, and 11 bases separated the two germline ends. The CDR3 length is 12 residues.

This clonotype was detected ten times or more. This chain links TRBV28 with TRBJ1-2, with D tentatively TRBD1 (6 bases). The germline V gene encodes CDR1 MDHEN and CDR2 SYDVKM. This CDR3 comprises 16 residues. V dropped 2 bases and J dropped 4 bases, with 17 bases sitting between them. The CDR3 reads CASSLIGRGDLYGYTF. The CDR3 bases are TGTGCCAGCAGTTTAATCGGGAGGGGGGACCTCTATGGCTACACCTTC.

This sequence joins TRBV11-2 and TRBJ2-7; 8 bases match TRBD2. J was trimmed by 0 bases and V by 5 bases; bases with no gene match: 12. Germline CDR1 reads SGHAT; CDR2 reads FQNNGV. This CDR3 region has 17 residues. CDR3 sequence reads: CASSRDSSGRPSYEQYF. CDR3 sequence (DNA): TGTGCCAGCAGCCGAGACTCTAGCGGGCGCCCCTCCTACGAGCAGTACTTC.

On this clonotype itself: It may be a read error: a sequence one base away is much more abundant. V gene TRBV4-1 combines with J gene TRBJ2-7, with D possibly matching TRBD1 (6 bases). The CDR3 totals 15 residues. Trimming removed 0 bases at V and 3 bases at J, with 12 bases between. The germline V gene encodes CDR1 MGHRA and CDR2 YSYEKL. CDR3 loop: CASSQDSWTVYEQYF. In DNA, the CDR3 is TGCGCCAGCAGCCAAGATTCATGGACAGTCTACGAGCAGTACTTC.

The chain carries TRBV12-3 or TRBV12-4 and TRBJ1-3, with TRBD1 matching over 8 bases. Losses at the gene ends were 3 bases for V and 2 bases for J; bases not matched to a gene: 9. The CDR3 is made up of 17 amino acids. The CDR3 coding sequence is TGTGCCAGCAGTTTCTGGGCAGGGGGCGAAACTGGAAACACCATATATTTT. It encodes CASSFWAGGETGNTIYF.

In its sample, this clonotype was seen many times. The chain links TRBV20-1 to TRBJ2-3; no reliable D call. V dropped 0 bases and J dropped 2 bases, with 12 bases sitting between them. The CDR3 length is 15 residues. Germline V gives CDR1 DFQATT, CDR2 SNEGSKA (reference sequence). Here the CDR3 reads CSARDPGRPTDTQYF. DNA of the CDR3: TGCAGTGCTAGAGATCCGGGCAGGCCCACAGATACGCAGTATTTT.

Only a few counts were recorded for this clonotype. The chain uses TRBV6-2 or TRBV6-3 and TRBJ2-1; TRBD2 matches at 15 bases. Losses at the gene ends were 6 bases for V and 4 bases for J; bases not matched to a gene: 4. The CDR3 has 16 residues. CDR1 is MNHEY, CDR2 SVGEGT, per germline. CDR3 protein: CASRRGTSGRYNEQFF. As DNA, the CDR3 is TGTGCCAGCAGAAGAGGGACTAGCGGGAGGTACAATGAGCAGTTCTTC.

This clonotype was counted at least ten times. V and J are TRBV7-2 and TRBJ2-7, with TRBD2 matching over 7 bases. The V gene end was trimmed by 7 bases and the J gene end by 5 bases; junction bases not matched to a gene: 14. CDR3 length: 15 amino acids. Germline V gives CDR1 SGHTA, CDR2 FQGNSA. CDR3 DNA sequence: TGTGCCAGCATCCGAGGGCCCGGGGGGTTCCACGAGCAGTACTTC. It encodes CASIRGPGGFHEQYF.

The sample holds many counts of this clonotype. This CDR3 reads CSAKTWAAYNEQFF. CDR3 nucleotide sequence: TGCAGCGCAAAAACCTGGGCGGCCTACAATGAGCAGTTCTTC. V usage is TRBV20-1 and J usage is TRBJ2-1; the D is unclear. The CDR3 consists of 14 residues. Germline-derived CDR1 and CDR2 are DFQATT and SNEGSKA (reference sequence).

This clonotype was recorded many times. The J gene is TRBJ2-4, the V gene TRBV4-2; D possibly uses TRBD1 or TRBD2 (7 bases each). This CDR3 comprises 16 residues. V was trimmed by 3 bases and J by 7 bases, leaving 19 bases between them. The germline V gene has CDR1 LGHNA and CDR2 YNFKEQ. CDR3 nucleotide sequence: TGTGCCAGCAGCCAGCAGCGGGGACAGAACTCTAACATTCAGTACTTC. Its translation is CASSQQRGQNSNIQYF.

This clonotype was detected ten times or more. The chain links TRBV7-9 to TRBJ1-1; 7 positions agree with TRBD1. J was trimmed by 5 bases and V by 5 bases; bases with no gene match: 11. Looked up from germline, CDR1 is SEHNR and CDR2 is FQNEAQ (reference sequence). This CDR3 has 15 amino acids. CDR3 nucleotide sequence: TGTGCCAGCAGCCAAAAAAGGACAGGCGGAACTGAAGCTTTCTTT. This sequence encodes CASSQKRTGGTEAFF.

This clonotype was found many times. The V call is TRBV28, the J call TRBJ2-7; 10 bases are a match to TRBD2. This CDR3 spans 14 amino acids. V lost 3 bases, J lost 6 bases, and 5 bases stayed unmatched. Per the germline V gene, CDR1 is MDHEN and CDR2 is SYDVKM. The CDR3 DNA sequence: TGTGCCAGCAGTTTGCCTAGCGGGAGCGGCGAGCAGTACTTC. This encodes CASSLPSGSGEQYF.

This rearrangement joins TRBV5-1 to TRBJ2-1, with TRBD2 identical over 8 bases. The V and J ends lost 6 bases and 6 bases, in that order; junction bases with no gene match: 11. CDR1 is SGHRS, CDR2 YFSETQ, per germline. The CDR3 has 15 residues. The CDR3: CASTLIYSGTNEQFF. The CDR3 DNA reads TGCGCCAGCACCCTAATTTATAGCGGGACCAATGAGCAGTTCTTC.

This chain joins TRBV4-2 and TRBJ1-1, with 8 nucleotides matching TRBD1. Germline loops: CDR1 LGHNA, CDR2 YNFKEQ. V gave up 5 bases and J gave up 1 base; unmatched junction bases: 6. The CDR3 has 15 amino acids. CDR3 loop: CASSYRDRQNTEAFF. The CDR3 region has the DNA TGTGCCAGCAGCTACCGGGACAGGCAGAACACTGAAGCTTTCTTT.